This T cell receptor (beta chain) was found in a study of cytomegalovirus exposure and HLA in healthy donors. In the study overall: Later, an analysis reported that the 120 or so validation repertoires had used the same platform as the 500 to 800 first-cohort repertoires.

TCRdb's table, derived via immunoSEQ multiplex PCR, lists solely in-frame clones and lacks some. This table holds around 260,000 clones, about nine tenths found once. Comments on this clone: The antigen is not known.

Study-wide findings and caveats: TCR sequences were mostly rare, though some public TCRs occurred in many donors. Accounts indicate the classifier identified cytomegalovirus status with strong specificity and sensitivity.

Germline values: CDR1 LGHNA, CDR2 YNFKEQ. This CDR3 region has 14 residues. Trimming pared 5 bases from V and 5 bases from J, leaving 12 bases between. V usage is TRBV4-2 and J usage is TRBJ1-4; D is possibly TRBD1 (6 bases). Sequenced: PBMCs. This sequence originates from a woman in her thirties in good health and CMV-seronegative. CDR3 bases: TGTGCCAGCAGCGCTGACAGGAGGAATGAAAAACTGTTTTTT. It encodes CASSADRRNEKLFF.